This T cell receptor (beta chain) is from a study of T cell responses to AZD1222 COVID-19 vaccine. Profiled with immunoSEQ multiplex PCR; TCRdb holds only in-frame clones, not every one. The sample holds 150,000 to 200,000 clones, about 90% seen once. Comment on this clone: Antigen: not known.

Germline loops: CDR1 SGHNT, CDR2 YYREEE (reference sequence). The V end lost 4 bases, the J end lost 7 bases, and 14 bases lay between the germline ends. The CDR3 sequence is 14 residues long. Findings of the study overall: The study found Spike-specific TCR breadth and depth rose after two AZD1222 doses.

This TCR was sampled from an adult who received the AZD1222 COVID-19 vaccine. The starting material was peripheral blood, obtained 28 days after the second AZD1222 dose. The chain has TRBV5-4 and TRBJ2-2, with D tentatively TRBD2 (5 bases). For the CDR3, the DNA is TGTGCCAGCAGCCCGGGATTAGGCGGCGGGGAGCTGTTTTTT. Translated, it gives CASSPGLGGGELFF.